What follows are 29 T cell receptor beta chains derived from one specimen sequenced in a study of cytomegalovirus exposure and HLA in healthy donors (dated by TCRdb to about 2017). Library creation used the immunoSEQ multiplex PCR assay. A mixture of 60 forward primers for TCR Vbeta segments and 13 reverse primers for TCR Jbeta segments was used in the multiplex PCR. This immuneACCESS table, as held by TCRdb, lists in-frame sequences with V and J called but not all clones. Of the missing ones, under half trace to an unresolved V gene in checked studies; the others have no known cause. The sample table contains 95,000 to 150,000 clones; only one count was recorded for about 82% of them. The ten largest clonotypes hold less than 2% of the sample. The sequenced material came from PBMCs. The receptor source for this set is a man aged 45-60 years in good health and CMV-seronegative.

The chain recombines TRBV15 with TRBJ2-2, with D possibly being TRBD2 (6 bases). This CDR3 is built from 14 residues. Trimming stripped 3 bases from V and 6 bases from J, with 11 bases between. Germline V gene data show CDR1 as LNHNV and CDR2 as YYDKDF (reference sequence). For the CDR3, the DNA is TGTGCCACCAGCAGGGCTTGGGAGGCCGGGGAGCTGTTTTTT. Translation gives CATSRAWEAGELFF.

This chain uses TRBV7-2 with TRBJ2-2, with D possibly being TRBD2 (7 bases). The germline V gene has CDR1 SGHTA and CDR2 FQGNSA. The CDR3 is made up of 15 amino acids. Trimming pared 5 bases from V and 4 bases from J, leaving 14 bases between. The CDR3 DNA is TGTGCCAGCAGCCCCGAGGGGGGGGGCACCGGGGAGCTGTTTTTT. Its protein product is CASSPEGGGTGELFF. The full variable domain, rest sourced from reference TRBV7-2 and TRBJ2-2, is GAGVSQSPSNKVTEKGKDVELRCDPISGHTALYWYRQSLGQGLEFLIYFQGNSAPDKSGLPSDRFSAERTGGSVSTLTIQRTQQEDSAVYLCASSPEGGGTGELFFGEGSRLTVL.

The chain links TRBV11-1 to TRBJ1-6, with TRBD1 identical over 9 bases. CDR1 is SGHAT, CDR2 FQDESV, per germline (reference sequence). CDR3 length: 16 residues. V gave up 5 bases and J gave up 10 bases; unmatched junction bases: 12. In DNA form, the CDR3 reads TGTGCCAGCAGCCCCTGGGGACAGGGAAAGAACTCACCCCTCCACTTT. The encoded protein is CASSPWGQGKNSPLHF.

The chain combines TRBV7-2 with TRBJ1-2, with TRBD1 matching over 10 bases. The CDR3 is made up of 18 amino acids. V trimming: 5 bases; J trimming: 4 bases; junction bases outside the gene matches: 16. Looked up from germline, CDR1 is SGHTA and CDR2 is FQGNSA. The chain's CDR3 is CASSPPSGTGEFGYGYTF. The DNA of the CDR3 is TGTGCCAGCAGCCCACCCTCGGGGACAGGGGAGTTCGGCTATGGCTACACCTTC.

The rearrangement uses TRBV6-5 and TRBJ2-1, with 8 bases fitting TRBD2. The V and J ends lost 6 bases and 6 bases, in that order; junction bases with no gene match: 10. The V gene's germline CDR1 is MNHEY and CDR2 SVGAGI. This CDR3 contains 15 residues. The CDR3, as DNA: TGTGCCAGCAGCTCCGCGGGGGGCGGGGGCAATGAGCAGTTCTTC. Residues: CASSSAGGGGNEQFF.

The rearrangement uses TRBV4-1 and TRBJ2-3; TRBD1 might be the D (5 bases). Trimming took 3 bases from V and 2 from J, leaving 12 bases between them. The CDR3 extends over 15 amino acids. Germline V CDR1 and CDR2: MGHRA, YSYEKL. The CDR3 spells CASSQGHAVTDTQYF. The CDR3, as DNA: TGCGCCAGCAGCCAGGGGCACGCGGTCACAGATACGCAGTATTTT.

The chain couples TRBV7-2 to TRBJ1-2; TRBD1 might be the D (5 bases). V was shortened by 4 bases and J by 12 bases, with 24 bases between the two germline ends. CDR1 is SGHTA, CDR2 FQGNSA, per germline. This CDR3 contains 15 residues. CDR3 nucleotides: TGTGCCAGCAGCTCCCGACAGACATCTCATTCTGAGGACACCTTC. It encodes CASSSRQTSHSEDTF.

This clone was picked up a small number of times. The chain combines TRBV6-5 with TRBJ1-5; no definite D call. Germline CDR1 MNHEY, CDR2 SVGAGI. This CDR3 is 14 amino acids long. The ends were cut back, 7 bases at V and 0 bases at J, with 10 bases in the middle. The CDR3 spells CASNPGFSNQPQHF. CDR3 nucleotides: TGTGCCAGCAACCCGGGTTTTAGCAATCAGCCCCAGCATTTT.

This chain uses TRBV5-1 with TRBJ2-1; 7 nucleotides match TRBD1. The CDR3 runs 15 residues. Germline V gene data show CDR1 as SGHRS and CDR2 as YFSETQ. The J segment lost 7 bases and the V segment lost 4 bases, leaving 11 bases of the junction unmatched. CDR3 sequence (DNA): TGCGCCAGCAGCCCGGGACAGTACAGTGGGAATGAGCAGTTCTTC. Translation gives CASSPGQYSGNEQFF. Filled out from reference TRBV5-1 and TRBJ2-1, the complete variable domain reads KAGVTQTPRYLIKTRGQQVTLSCSPISGHRSVSWYQQTPGQGLQFLFEYFSETQRNKGNFPGRFSGRQFSNSRSEMNVSTLELGDSALYLCASSPGQYSGNEQFFGPGTRLTVL.

Only a few counts were recorded for this clone. The rearrangement joins TRBV4-2 to TRBJ1-1, with a tentative D call TRBD1 (5 bases). The CDR3 has 13 residues. The germline CDR1 and CDR2 sequences are LGHNA and YNFKEQ. Trimming stripped 2 bases from V and 1 base from J, with 5 bases between. The CDR3 is CASSQTGNTEAFF. DNA of the CDR3: TGTGCCAGCAGCCAAACAGGGAACACTGAAGCTTTCTTT.

V gene TRBV6-5 combines with J gene TRBJ1-6, with D possibly TRBD1 on 6 matching bases. Per germline, CDR1 MNHEY and CDR2 SVGAGI. The CDR3 has 15 residues. Trimming cost V 6 bases and J 9 bases, with 18 bases left between them. CDR3 coding DNA: TGTGCCAGCAGCCAGAACAGGGTCGCTCGTTCACCCCTCCACTTT. Amino acids: CASSQNRVARSPLHF.

The chain recombines TRBV5-3 with TRBJ1-1; TRBD1 matches at 7 bases. TRBV5-3 counts as an open reading frame of uncertain function. V shed 4 bases and J 0 bases; nucleotides not matched to a gene: 12. The CDR3 spans 17 residues. CDR3 region: CARSLDTSGGMNTEAFF. The CDR3 nucleotides are TGTGCCAGAAGCCTGGATACTTCAGGGGGGATGAACACTGAAGCTTTCTTT.

The chain employs TRBV7-7 and TRBJ2-2, with D possibly being TRBD1 (7 bases). From germline, CDR1 is SSHAT and CDR2 FNYEAQ (reference sequence). V lost 3 bases and J lost 4, with 15 bases in between. This CDR3 spans 16 amino acids. DNA of the CDR3: TGTGCCAGCAGCTTGGGCCCTCAGGGGGGCACCGGGGAGCTGTTTTTT. It codes for CASSLGPQGGTGELFF.

The rearrangement uses TRBV9 and TRBJ1-6; possible D gene TRBD1, 5 bases. Germline CDR1 reads SGDLS; CDR2 reads YYNGEE. The ends were cut back, 3 bases at V and 6 bases at J, with 13 bases in the middle. This CDR3 is built from 15 residues. CDR3 region: CASSGAGNGNSPLHF. Here the CDR3 DNA reads TGTGCCAGCAGCGGGGCAGGGAATGGTAATTCACCCCTCCACTTT.

V and J are TRBV7-8 and TRBJ1-2; the D is unclear. Trimming pared 2 bases from V and 8 bases from J, leaving 21 bases between. The CDR3 is made up of 16 amino acids. The germline CDR1 and CDR2 sequences are SGHVS and FQNEAQ. The CDR3 DNA reads as TGTGCCAGCAGCTTAAATTCGGCGGCCGTTGGTTCGGGCTACACCTTC. It encodes CASSLNSAAVGSGYTF.

The CDR3 reads CASSVGPGRNSPLHF. In DNA, the CDR3 is TGTGCCAGCAGCGTAGGTCCAGGTCGGAATTCACCCCTCCACTTT. The genes are TRBV9 and TRBJ1-6; unclear D gene. CDR3 length: 15 residues. The germline V gene encodes CDR1 SGDLS and CDR2 YYNGEE. Trimming took off 0 bases at V and 7 bases at J, with 11 bases between the two ends.

This clone has only a few counts. V is TRBV6-6 and J is TRBJ1-2; perhaps TRBD1 as D (5 bases). Germline CDR1 and CDR2: MNHNY and SVGAGI (reference sequence). V lost 5 bases and J lost 8, with 15 bases in between. The CDR3 is 13 amino acids. CDR3 nucleotide sequence: TGTGCCAGCAGTGGGGCACTTAGTACCGGCTACACCTTC. Amino acids: CASSGALSTGYTF.

CDR3 region: CASTLYYSGKYNEQFF. The DNA for the CDR3 is TGTGCCAGCACCTTGTACTATAGTGGCAAGTACAATGAGCAGTTCTTC. The V gene is TRBV7-8, the J gene TRBJ2-1; D is ambiguous. V shed 7 bases and J shed 4 bases, with 20 bases lying between them. This CDR3 comprises 16 residues. From germline, CDR1 is SGHVS and CDR2 FQNEAQ.

V gene TRBV28 combines with J gene TRBJ1-4, with 10 positions matching TRBD1. CDR3 length equals 19 residues. The J segment lost 3 bases and the V segment lost 3 bases, leaving 13 bases of the junction unmatched. The germline V gene encodes CDR1 MDHEN and CDR2 SYDVKM. CDR3 in amino acids: CASSLGYFRQGAANEKLFF. The CDR3 coding sequence is TGTGCCAGCAGTTTGGGCTACTTCAGACAGGGGGCAGCTAATGAAAAACTGTTTTTT.

This clone was observed a single time. The V and J genes are TRBV19 and TRBJ1-6; TRBD1 matches 8 bases. Germline loops: CDR1 LNHDA, CDR2 SQIVND (reference sequence). With V trimmed by 5 bases and J by 6 bases, 6 bases remained unmatched. The CDR3 covers 15 residues. The chain's CDR3 is CASSPSGQANSPLHF. CDR3 bases: TGTGCCAGTAGTCCTTCGGGACAGGCTAATTCACCCCTCCACTTT.

The chain carries TRBV18 and TRBJ2-7, with D possibly being TRBD2 (5 bases). Germline V lookup: CDR1 KGHSH, CDR2 LQKENI. The CDR3 runs 13 residues. V lost 3 bases and J 6 bases, leaving 12 bases between the germline ends. The CDR3 DNA reads as TGTGCCAGCTCACCTGCGAAGGCGGGCGAGCAGTACGTC. This codes for CASSPAKAGEQYV.

The V and J genes are TRBV9 and TRBJ2-2; TRBD2 matches at 8 bases. V was clipped by 1 base and J by 5 bases; unmatched bases: 16. The CDR3 totals 19 residues. Germline-derived CDR1 and CDR2 are SGDLS and YYNGEE. The CDR3 loop reads CASSVNPLGAGGRTGELFF. The CDR3 DNA sequence: TGTGCCAGCAGCGTAAACCCCCTAGGGGCGGGGGGAAGGACCGGGGAGCTGTTTTTT. Based on the CDR3 plus reference TRBV9 and TRBJ2-2, the full variable domain is DSGVTQTPKHLITATGQRVTLRCSPRSGDLSVYWYQQSLDQGLQFLIQYYNGEERAKGNILERFSAQQFPDLHSELNLSSLELGDSALYFCASSVNPLGAGGRTGELFFGEGSRLTVL.

In this sample, this clone turned up a few times. This sequence joins TRBV7-9 and TRBJ1-1; D is uncertain. V lost 1 base and J 5 bases, leaving 11 bases between the germline ends. There are 14 residues in the CDR3. Germline loops: CDR1 SEHNR, CDR2 FQNEAQ (reference sequence). The DNA for the CDR3 is TGTGCCAGCAGCTTAGTACCGGTCGGGACTGAAGCTTTCTTT. It encodes CASSLVPVGTEAFF.

The chain joins TRBV7-2 to TRBJ1-4; D gene unclear. The germline V gene has CDR1 SGHTA and CDR2 FQGNSA. V was clipped by 1 base and J by 7 bases, with 7 bases between them. This CDR3 comprises 13 residues. This chain's CDR3 is CASSLVSREKLFF. CDR3 nucleotide sequence: TGTGCCAGCAGCTTAGTATCTCGTGAAAAACTGTTTTTT.

The rearrangement links TRBV6-4 to TRBJ2-6; perhaps TRBD1 as D (6 bases). The CDR3 length is 17 residues. Trimming took off 3 bases at V and 2 bases at J, with 14 bases between the two ends. Germline V lookup: CDR1 MRHNA, CDR2 SNTAGT. CDR3 DNA: TGTGCCAGCAGTGAACTCCCAGGGGTTGCTGGGGCCAACGTCCTGACTTTC. Its translation: CASSELPGVAGANVLTF.

This clone appeared a single time. The CDR3 bases are TGTGCCAGCAGCACGACGGGGGGCCACGAGACCCAGTACTTC. Its protein product is CASSTTGGHETQYF. The genes are TRBV7-2 and TRBJ2-5, with a possible D match to TRBD2 (7 bases). Germline V lookup: CDR1 SGHTA, CDR2 FQGNSA. There are 14 residues in the CDR3. V shed 5 bases and J shed 5 bases, with 15 bases lying between them.

The chain combines TRBV4-2 with TRBJ1-3; tentatively, D is TRBD1 (5 bases). V lost 3 bases and J lost 2, with 14 bases in between. Germline V lookup: CDR1 LGHNA, CDR2 YNFKEQ. The CDR3 contains 16 residues. The CDR3 region is CASSQTQDLAGNTIYF. For the CDR3, the DNA is TGTGCCAGCAGCCAGACACAGGATCTCGCTGGAAACACCATATATTTT.

J is TRBJ1-6 and V is TRBV23-1, with D possibly matching TRBD1 (5 bases). TRBV23-1 falls under the ORF class, with uncertain function. Trimming took off 2 bases at V and 4 bases at J, with 18 bases between the two ends. This CDR3 is built from 18 residues. This CDR3 reads CASSQGHTPEWYNSPLHF. CDR3 coding DNA: TGCGCCAGCAGTCAAGGACATACGCCGGAGTGGTATAATTCACCCCTCCACTTT.

This sequence joins TRBV18 and TRBJ2-7; a possible D gene is TRBD2 (6 bases). The germline CDR1 and CDR2 sequences are KGHSH and LQKENI. V lost 4 bases to trimming and J lost 3 bases, with 10 bases between them. The CDR3 is 13 residues long. The CDR3 sequence: CASSLEGLYEQYV. CDR3 nucleotides: TGTGCCAGCTCACTAGAGGGACTCTACGAGCAGTACGTC.